A single sample gave rise to the 26 T cell receptor beta chains below, sequenced in a study of cytomegalovirus exposure and HLA in healthy donors. PCR involved 60 Vbeta and 13 Jbeta primers. The protocol was immunoSEQ multiplex PCR, while the TCRdb copy is restricted to in-frame clones and leaves out a portion. The sample yields roughly 97,000 clones, approximately 80% seen once. The sequenced sample was PBMCs. Receptor source: a woman between 18 and 30 years old in good health and CMV-seropositive.

This sequence joins TRBV7-9 and TRBJ1-5; D not certain. V was clipped by 5 bases and J by 6 bases, with 17 bases between them. The CDR3 runs 15 residues. Germline loops: CDR1 SEHNR, CDR2 FQNEAQ (reference sequence). CDR3 in amino acids: CASSPREPAVQPQHF. The CDR3 DNA reads TGTGCCAGCAGCCCACGGGAGCCGGCGGTTCAGCCCCAGCATTTT.

The chain recombines TRBV6-1 with TRBJ1-6; D is undetermined. This CDR3 region has 14 residues. From germline, CDR1 is MNHNS and CDR2 SASEGT. V lost 2 bases, J lost 9 bases, and 11 bases lay in between. The CDR3 region has the DNA TGTGCCAGCAGTGAAACCGTAGGCGGTTCACCCCTCCACTTT. As protein: CASSETVGGSPLHF.

V and J are TRBV18 and TRBJ1-1, with D possibly matching TRBD1 (6 bases). The CDR3 is 13 residues long. Per germline, CDR1 KGHSH and CDR2 LQKENI. V lost 4 bases, J lost 5 bases, and 11 bases lay in between. CDR3 amino acids: CASSQTRGTEAFF. The CDR3 bases are TGTGCCAGCTCACAGACCAGGGGAACTGAAGCTTTCTTT.

This clone has more than one count but fewer than ten. The V call is TRBV9, the J call TRBJ1-3; D possibly corresponds to TRBD1 (6 bases). Germline CDR1 is SGDLS and CDR2 is YYNGEE. The CDR3 totals 16 residues. V gave up 0 bases and J gave up 2 bases, with 12 bases separating them. CDR3 sequence: CASSVEAGAAGNTIYF. The DNA for the CDR3 is TGTGCCAGCAGCGTAGAGGCGGGGGCAGCTGGAAACACCATATATTTT.

The V call is TRBV7-6, the J call TRBJ1-3; 7 nucleotides agree with TRBD1. In germline, CDR1 is SGHVS, CDR2 FNYEAQ. V shed 2 bases and J 0 bases; nucleotides not matched to a gene: 22. The CDR3 spans 22 residues. CDR3 in amino acids: CASSLSRTGFTPFSSSGNTIYF. CDR3 coding DNA: TGTGCCAGCAGCTTATCTCGGACAGGTTTTACACCTTTTTCATCCTCTGGAAACACCATATATTTT.

V is TRBV7-3 and J is TRBJ2-2; 7 nucleotides agree with TRBD2. Germline V CDR1 and CDR2: SGHTA, FQGTGA. Trimming removed 5 bases from V and 1 base from J; junction bases left unmatched: 10. The CDR3 has 17 amino acids. The CDR3 DNA reads TGTGCCAGCAGCGAGATACAAGCGGGAAAGAACACCGGGGAGCTGTTTTTT. Translating gives CASSEIQAGKNTGELFF.

V gene TRBV7-3 combines with J gene TRBJ2-3; 7 nucleotides agree with TRBD2. The germline gives CDR1 SGHTA, CDR2 FQGTGA. V trimming: 1 base; J trimming: 3 bases; junction bases outside the gene matches: 7. The CDR3 runs 16 residues. The CDR3: CASSLIGGSKTDTQYF. The CDR3 bases are TGTGCCAGCAGCTTAATTGGCGGGAGCAAAACAGATACGCAGTATTTT.

The gene calls are TRBV21-1 and TRBJ2-7; the D call TRBD2 from the table was never checked on the DNA. TRBV21-1 is a pseudogene segment. CDR3 length equals 14 residues. CDR3 sequence: CARSGTSVSYEQYF. In nucleotides, the CDR3 is TGTGCCAGATCCGGGACTAGCGTCTCCTACGAGCAGTACTTC.

V gene TRBV23-1 combines with J gene TRBJ2-5; D is perhaps TRBD1 (5 bases). TRBV23-1 is an ORF; its function is uncertain. This CDR3 region has 16 residues. Trimming removed 3 bases from V and 1 base from J, with 15 bases in between. CDR3 amino acids: CASSQAGRPPQETQYF. The CDR3 nucleotides are TGCGCCAGCAGTCAGGCAGGGCGCCCCCCCCAAGAGACCCAGTACTTC.

The CDR3 region is CASSFGQGDFYGYTF. The CDR3, as DNA: TGTGCCAGCAGTTTCGGGCAGGGGGATTTCTATGGCTACACCTTC. The J gene is TRBJ1-2, the V gene TRBV28; 7 nucleotides align to TRBD1. Trimming cost V 3 bases and J 4 bases; bases outside gene matches: 8. CDR3 length: 15 amino acids. CDR1 MDHEN and CDR2 SYDVKM come from the germline V gene.

The rearrangement links TRBV11-3 to TRBJ1-1, with 10 bases lining up with TRBD1. J lost 4 bases, V lost 6 bases, and 2 bases had no gene match. The CDR3 spans 13 residues. Germline V lookup: CDR1 SGHNT, CDR2 YENEEA. The CDR3 DNA reads TGTGCCAGCAGACGGACAGGGGGCACTGAAGCTTTCTTT. Translation: CASRRTGGTEAFF.

The chain links TRBV6-1 to TRBJ1-1; TRBD1 aligns across 7 bases. Germline-derived CDR1 and CDR2 are MNHNS and SASEGT. V dropped 7 bases and J dropped 0; count of bases not matched to a gene: 8. The CDR3 totals 15 residues. The CDR3: CASKGGGTVNTEAFF. The DNA for the CDR3 is TGTGCCAGCAAGGGTGGGGGGACAGTGAACACTGAAGCTTTCTTT.

The chain has TRBV2 and TRBJ2-7, with D possibly TRBD2 on 5 matching bases. CDR3 size: 13 residues. The ends were cut back, 8 bases at V and 2 bases at J, with 13 bases in the middle. Germline assignment: CDR1 SNHLY and CDR2 FYNNEI. The chain's CDR3 is CASGRTGTYEQYF. In DNA form, the CDR3 reads TGTGCCAGCGGCCGGACCGGGACCTACGAGCAGTACTTC.

The table lists this clone with a few counts. The chain carries TRBV16 and TRBJ2-1; maybe TRBD2 (5 bases). The germline V gene encodes CDR1 KGHSY and CDR2 FQNENV. The ends were cut back, 4 bases at V and 6 bases at J, with 13 bases in the middle. The CDR3 length is 14 residues. CDR3 amino acids: CASSLYSGINEQFF. In DNA form, the CDR3 reads TGTGCCAGCAGCCTCTACAGCGGTATCAATGAGCAGTTCTTC.

A few counts support this clone. The chain combines TRBV5-4 with TRBJ2-1; 7 bases are a match to TRBD2. After removal of 4 bases from V and 8 bases from J, the junction contained 6 bases not matched to a gene. Germline CDR1 SGHNT, CDR2 YYREEE (reference sequence). The CDR3 covers 13 residues. The CDR3 sequence: CASSPWTRDEQFF. CDR3 DNA sequence: TGTGCCAGCAGCCCGTGGACTAGGGATGAGCAGTTCTTC.

The J gene is TRBJ2-5, the V gene TRBV28; 9 bases fit TRBD2. The J call may be faulty, since TRBJ2-7 better matches the DNA end. The CDR3 contains 17 residues. CDR1 and CDR2 from the germline V gene are MDHEN and SYDVKM. The CDR3 nucleotides read TGTGCCAGCAGTCTTAATCCCTGGCGGGAGGGGTTTTACGAGCAGTACTTC. It encodes CASSLNPWREGFYEQYF.

This sequence joins TRBV10-3 and TRBJ2-5, with 9 nucleotides matching TRBD2. The CDR3 covers 14 residues. The germline CDR1 and CDR2 sequences are ENHRY and SYGVKD. Trimming took 6 bases from V and 1 from J; bases not matched to a gene: 3. Written as DNA, the CDR3 is TGTGCCATCAGCAGGACTAGCGTCCAAGAGACCCAGTACTTC. As protein: CAISRTSVQETQYF.

The gene calls are TRBV11-1 and TRBJ2-2, with TRBD1 identical over 9 bases. The V and J ends lost 5 bases and 5 bases, in that order; junction bases with no gene match: 6. Germline CDR1 and CDR2: SGHAT and FQDESV (reference sequence). The CDR3 runs to 15 residues. The CDR3 sequence: CASSETGGFTGELFF. Here the CDR3 DNA reads TGTGCCAGCAGCGAGACAGGGGGTTTTACCGGGGAGCTGTTTTTT.

J is TRBJ1-4 and V is TRBV6-6, with D maybe TRBD1 (6 bases). The CDR3 totals 14 residues. Germline V CDR1 and CDR2: MNHNY, SVGAGI (reference sequence). The V end was cut by 6 bases, the J end by 8 bases, with 16 bases between. The CDR3 bases are TGTGCCAGCAGGCCGGGACAAAAAGGGGAAAAACTGTTTTTT. Protein product: CASRPGQKGEKLFF.

The chain joins TRBV12-5 to TRBJ2-6, with D perhaps TRBD1 (5 bases). This CDR3 is built from 18 residues. The germline gives CDR1 LGHNT, CDR2 FRNRAP. The V and J ends lost 1 base and 4 bases respectively, with 17 bases between them. CDR3 loop: CASGLDLVRGSGANVLTF. The DNA of the CDR3 is TGTGCTAGTGGTTTGGACTTGGTAAGGGGTTCGGGGGCCAACGTCCTGACTTTC. The full variable domain, its missing parts supplied by reference TRBV12-5 and TRBJ2-6, is DARVTQTPRHKVTEMGQEVTMRCQPILGHNTVFWYRQTMMQGLELLAYFRNRAPLDDSGMPKDRFSAEMPDATLATLKIQPSEPRDSAVYFCASGLDLVRGSGANVLTFGAGSRLTVL.

V usage is TRBV29-1 and J usage is TRBJ2-5; 14 positions agree with TRBD2. J was trimmed by 5 bases and V by 6 bases; bases with no gene match: 8. CDR3 length: 15 amino acids. Per germline, CDR1 SQVTM and CDR2 ANQGSEA. The CDR3 loop is CSVGTSGSGRETQYF. For the CDR3, the DNA is TGCAGCGTAGGGACTAGCGGGAGTGGGCGGGAGACCCAGTACTTC.

This rearrangement joins TRBV7-7 to TRBJ1-3; D might be TRBD1 (5 bases). The CDR3 loop spans 14 amino acids. Germline V gene data show CDR1 as SSHAT and CDR2 as FNYEAQ (reference sequence). The DNA of the CDR3 is TGTGCTAGCTCCCCCGGAGGGGCTGGAAACACCATATATTTT. Translating it yields CASSPGGAGNTIYF.

The sample holds a few counts of this clone. The J gene is TRBJ1-1, the V gene TRBV5-1; no firm D call. V lost 3 bases to trimming and J lost 5 bases, with 17 bases between them. Germline V gene lookup returns CDR1 SGHRS and CDR2 YFSETQ. The CDR3 is 15 amino acids. The CDR3 loop is CASSWEDVRETEAFF. CDR3 DNA: TGCGCCAGCAGCTGGGAGGATGTTAGAGAGACTGAAGCTTTCTTT. The whole variable domain, remainder taken from reference TRBV5-1 and TRBJ1-1, is KAGVTQTPRYLIKTRGQQVTLSCSPISGHRSVSWYQQTPGQGLQFLFEYFSETQRNKGNFPGRFSGRQFSNSRSEMNVSTLELGDSALYLCASSWEDVRETEAFFGQGTRLTVV.

Comments on this clone: A read error may produce the germline difference seen at one junction end. The V gene is TRBV2, the J gene TRBJ2-3; TRBD2 matches at 11 bases. Germline-derived CDR1 and CDR2 are SNHLY and FYNNEI. The CDR3 runs 18 residues. The CDR3 protein is CASREGTSGYASTDTQYF. CDR3 coding DNA: TGTGCCAGCAGAGAAGGGACTAGCGGTTACGCTAGCACAGATACGCAGTATTTT.

The chain links TRBV14 to TRBJ1-1; tentative D call: TRBD1 (5 bases). Germline CDR1 SGHDN, CDR2 FVKESK. V lost 0 bases and J 4 bases, leaving 12 bases between the germline ends. The CDR3 is 15 amino acids. The CDR3 protein is CASSQDQPTVTEAFF. CDR3 bases: TGTGCCAGCAGCCAAGACCAACCGACAGTCACTGAAGCTTTCTTT.

V and J are TRBV27 and TRBJ1-2; tentatively, D is TRBD1 (6 bases). V lost 4 bases to trimming and J lost 1 base, with 13 bases between them. Germline V gene lookup returns CDR1 MNHEY and CDR2 SMNVEV (reference sequence). CDR3 length: 15 residues. The CDR3 reads CASSSAGQNNYGYTF. DNA for the CDR3: TGTGCCAGCAGTTCAGCTGGACAGAATAACTATGGCTACACCTTC.